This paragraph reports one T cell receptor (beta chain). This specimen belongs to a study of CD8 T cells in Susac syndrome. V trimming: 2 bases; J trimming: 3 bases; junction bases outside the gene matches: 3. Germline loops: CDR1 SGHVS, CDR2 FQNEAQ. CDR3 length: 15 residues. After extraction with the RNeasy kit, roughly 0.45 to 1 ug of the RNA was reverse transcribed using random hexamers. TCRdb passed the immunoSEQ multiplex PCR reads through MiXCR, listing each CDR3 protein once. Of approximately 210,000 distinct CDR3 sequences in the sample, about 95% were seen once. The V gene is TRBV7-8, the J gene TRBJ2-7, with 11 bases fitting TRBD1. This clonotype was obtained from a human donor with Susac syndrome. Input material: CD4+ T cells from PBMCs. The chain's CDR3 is CASSLHGTGGYEQYF. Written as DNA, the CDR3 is TGTGCCAGCAGCTTACACGGGACAGGGGGCTACGAGCAGTACTTC.